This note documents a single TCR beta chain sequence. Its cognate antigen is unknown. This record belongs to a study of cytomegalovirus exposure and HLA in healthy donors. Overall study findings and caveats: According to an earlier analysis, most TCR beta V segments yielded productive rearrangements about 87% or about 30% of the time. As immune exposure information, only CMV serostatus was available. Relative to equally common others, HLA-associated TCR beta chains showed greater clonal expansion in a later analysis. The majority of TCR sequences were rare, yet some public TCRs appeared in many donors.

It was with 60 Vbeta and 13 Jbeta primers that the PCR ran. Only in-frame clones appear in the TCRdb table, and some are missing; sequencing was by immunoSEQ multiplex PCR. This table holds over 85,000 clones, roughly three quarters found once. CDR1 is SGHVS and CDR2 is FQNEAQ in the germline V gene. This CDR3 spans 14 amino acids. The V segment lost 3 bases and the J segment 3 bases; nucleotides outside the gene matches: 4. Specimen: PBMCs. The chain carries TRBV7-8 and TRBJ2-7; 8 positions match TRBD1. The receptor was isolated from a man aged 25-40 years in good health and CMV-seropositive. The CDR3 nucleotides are TGTGCCAGCAGCTTGGACAGGGTAGGCTACGAGCAGTACTTC. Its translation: CASSLDRVGYEQYF.